These 16 T cell receptor beta chains were sequenced from one sample in a study of blood T cell repertoires in COVID-19. Generated by immunoSEQ multiplex PCR, the TCRdb table keeps only in-frame clones and is missing some. Of over 250,000 clones in the sample, 75% to 90% are singletons; the top ten hold roughly 1.6%. The specimen sequenced was peripheral blood. The receptors originated from a middle-aged woman who had recovered from COVID-19.

In DNA, the CDR3 is TGTGCCAGCACCTTCGGTAGCACAGATACGCAGTATTTT. Its protein is CASTFGSTDTQYF. The gene calls are TRBV6-5 and TRBJ2-3; D remains ambiguous. The CDR3 consists of 13 residues. Germline loops: CDR1 MNHEY, CDR2 SVGAGI. Trimming shortened V by 7 bases and J by 0 bases, and 8 bases separated the two germline ends.

Remarks on this clone: Other DNA sequences from this sample encode an identical CDR3 as well. The genes are TRBV5-1 and TRBJ1-1, with 8 bases lining up with TRBD1. In germline, CDR1 is SGHRS, CDR2 YFSETQ. V lost 2 bases and J lost 4; bases outside the gene matches: 1. The CDR3 runs 13 residues. The CDR3 protein is CASSFTGGTEAFF. CDR3 DNA: TGCGCCAGCAGCTTTACAGGGGGCACTGAAGCTTTCTTT.

The chain carries TRBV7-2 and TRBJ2-7; 10 bases map to TRBD2. This CDR3 is built from 16 residues. CDR1 is SGHTA and CDR2 is FQGNSA in the germline V gene. J was trimmed by 2 bases and V by 2 bases; bases with no gene match: 6. The CDR3 DNA sequence: TGTGCCAGCAGCTTACGAGCGGGGGGGTCCACCTACGAGCAGTACTTC. This encodes CASSLRAGGSTYEQYF.

CDR3 sequence: CASSFQQGGTDTQYF. The CDR3 DNA reads as TGTGCCAGCAGCTTCCAACAGGGGGGCACAGATACGCAGTATTTT. This rearrangement joins TRBV9 to TRBJ2-3; TRBD1 aligns across 8 bases. The CDR3 extends over 15 amino acids. The ends lost 4 bases at V and 1 base at J; junction bases unmatched: 5. Germline lookup yields CDR1 SGDLS and CDR2 YYNGEE.

V gene TRBV11-3 combines with J gene TRBJ2-1; D perhaps matches TRBD2 (6 bases). V gave up 4 bases and J gave up 6 bases, with 10 bases separating them. This CDR3 region has 13 residues. Germline V gene sequence: CDR1 SGHNT, CDR2 YENEEA. The CDR3 coding sequence is TGTGCCAGCAGCTCGGGACTCCGCAATGAGCAGTTCTTC. Its translation is CASSSGLRNEQFF.

This sequence joins TRBV19 and TRBJ1-2; 10 bases agree with TRBD1. V trimming: 5 bases; J trimming: 6 bases; junction bases outside the gene matches: 12. This CDR3 is built from 16 residues. Germline V CDR1 and CDR2: LNHDA, SQIVND (reference sequence). For the CDR3, the DNA is TGTGCCAGTAGTCCGGGACAGGGGCTTTCGGGGGATGGCTACACCTTC. Protein product: CASSPGQGLSGDGYTF.

The CDR3 protein is CASSPHITSGANVLTF. For the CDR3, the DNA is TGTGCCAGCAGTCCACATATAACCTCTGGGGCCAACGTCCTGACTTTC. The rearrangement joins TRBV6-2 or TRBV6-3 to TRBJ2-6; unclear D gene. The V end lost 5 bases, the J end lost 0 bases, and 11 bases lay between the germline ends. The CDR3 is 16 residues long. From germline, CDR1 is MNHEY and CDR2 SVGEGT.

The genes are TRBV7-8 and TRBJ1-1; D might be TRBD1 (6 bases). CDR1 is SGHVS, CDR2 FQNEAQ, per germline. V was shortened by 1 base and J by 5 bases, with 20 bases between the two germline ends. The CDR3 covers 17 residues. The CDR3 spells CASSLVRGGGLGTEAFF. CDR3 nucleotides: TGTGCCAGCAGCTTAGTCAGGGGAGGGGGACTGGGTACTGAAGCTTTCTTT.

V and J are TRBV7-3 and TRBJ1-2; D gene unclear. Germline V CDR1 and CDR2: SGHTA, FQGTGA. With 0 bases removed from V and 2 bases from J, the gap between germline ends came to 7 bases. This CDR3 has 14 amino acids. The CDR3 bases are TGTGCCAGCAGCTTAACGTCGGGGAACTATGGCTACACCTTC. Its protein product is CASSLTSGNYGYTF.

This chain joins TRBV9 and TRBJ1-3; the D gene is possibly TRBD1 (5 bases). The CDR3 consists of 14 residues. The germline gives CDR1 SGDLS, CDR2 YYNGEE. V lost 0 bases, J lost 6 bases, and 10 bases lay in between. CDR3 in amino acids: CASSVATGENTIYF. The CDR3 nucleotides are TGTGCCAGCAGCGTAGCCACAGGCGAAAACACCATATATTTT. The full variable domain, completed using reference TRBV9 and TRBJ1-3, is DSGVTQTPKHLITATGQRVTLRCSPRSGDLSVYWYQQSLDQGLQFLIQYYNGEERAKGNILERFSAQQFPDLHSELNLSSLELGDSALYFCASSVATGENTIYFGEGSWLTVV.

This clone was observed a few times. The chain couples TRBV5-4 to TRBJ2-5, with TRBD1 identical over 7 bases. From germline, CDR1 is SGHNT and CDR2 YYREEE (reference sequence). Trimming removed 6 bases from V and 5 bases from J; junction bases left unmatched: 13. This CDR3 has 15 residues. As DNA, the CDR3 is TGTGCCAGCACCCCCAGCAGGGGGAAGGCTGAGACCCAGTACTTC. It yields the protein CASTPSRGKAETQYF.

This chain connects TRBV5-1 to TRBJ1-1; 9 bases fit TRBD1. Germline CDR1 reads SGHRS; CDR2 reads YFSETQ. The CDR3 covers 16 residues. Trimming at V came to 4 bases and at J to 0 bases, leaving 7 bases not matched to a gene. CDR3 nucleotide sequence: TGCGCCAGCAGCCCGGGGACAGGGAGGGTGAACACTGAAGCTTTCTTT. It yields the protein CASSPGTGRVNTEAFF. The entire variable domain, with the rest obtained from reference TRBV5-1 and TRBJ1-1, is as follows: KAGVTQTPRYLIKTRGQQVTLSCSPISGHRSVSWYQQTPGQGLQFLFEYFSETQRNKGNFPGRFSGRQFSNSRSEMNVSTLELGDSALYLCASSPGTGRVNTEAFFGQGTRLTVV.

This clone was counted many times. The chain links TRBV11-2 to TRBJ1-4; the D gene is possibly TRBD1 (5 bases). The CDR3 has 15 residues. The ends were cut back, 5 bases at V and 0 bases at J, with 10 bases in the middle. Per germline, CDR1 SGHAT and CDR2 FQNNGV. CDR3 sequence (DNA): TGTGCCAGCAGCCCTGCGGGGGCAACTAATGAAAAACTGTTTTTT. This translates into CASSPAGATNEKLFF.

The chain is built from TRBV10-3 and TRBJ2-7; TRBD1 matches at 8 bases. Germline V lookup: CDR1 ENHRY, CDR2 SYGVKD. There are 16 residues in the CDR3. Germline trimming cut 3 bases from V and 0 bases from J; bases unmatched to any gene: 7. For the CDR3, the DNA is TGTGCCATCAGTGACGCAAACAGGGGGAGCTCCTACGAGCAGTACTTC. Translating gives CAISDANRGSSYEQYF.

The chain uses TRBV2 and TRBJ2-1; 9 bases align to TRBD1. The CDR3 runs to 13 residues. Germline assignment: CDR1 SNHLY and CDR2 FYNNEI. J gave up 15 bases and V 9 bases, and 15 bases lay outside the gene matches. Written as DNA, the CDR3 is TGTGCCAGAAAAACCCCGTTGGGACAGGGTTTGTTCTTC. Protein: CARKTPLGQGLFF.

This clone was counted a few times. The gene calls are TRBV29-1 and TRBJ2-7, with TRBD1 as a possible D gene (5 bases). The CDR3 is made up of 12 amino acids. V lost 4 bases, J lost 2 bases, and 9 bases lay in between. CDR1 and CDR2 (germline): SQVTM, ANQGSEA. CDR3 nucleotide sequence: TGCAGCGTTGTGGACACCCCCTACGAGCAGTACTTC. It is translated as CSVVDTPYEQYF.